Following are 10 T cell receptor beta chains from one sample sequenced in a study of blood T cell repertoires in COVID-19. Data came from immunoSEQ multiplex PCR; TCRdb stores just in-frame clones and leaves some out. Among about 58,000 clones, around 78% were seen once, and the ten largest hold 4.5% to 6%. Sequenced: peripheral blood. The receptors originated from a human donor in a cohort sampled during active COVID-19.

CDR3 in DNA: TGCGCCAGCAGCCAAGCTGACAGACTTTACGAGCAGTACTTC. This sequence encodes CASSQADRLYEQYF. The chain links TRBV4-3 to TRBJ2-7, with TRBD1 as a possible D gene (5 bases). The V and J ends lost 1 base and 4 bases respectively, with 11 bases between them. Germline CDR1 and CDR2: LGHNA and YSLEER. The CDR3 totals 14 residues.

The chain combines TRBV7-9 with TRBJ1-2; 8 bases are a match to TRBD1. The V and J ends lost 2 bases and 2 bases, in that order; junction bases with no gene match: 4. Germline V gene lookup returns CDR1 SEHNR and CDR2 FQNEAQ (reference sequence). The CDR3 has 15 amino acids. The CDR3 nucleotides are TGTGCCAGCAGCTTATTAGGGACAGGCAACTATGGCTACACCTTC. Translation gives CASSLLGTGNYGYTF.

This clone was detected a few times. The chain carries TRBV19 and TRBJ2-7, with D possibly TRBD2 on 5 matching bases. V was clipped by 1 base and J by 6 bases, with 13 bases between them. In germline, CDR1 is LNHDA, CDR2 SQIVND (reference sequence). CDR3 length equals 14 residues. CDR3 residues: CASSIAGLWSEQYF. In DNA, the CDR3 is TGTGCCAGTAGTATAGCAGGACTCTGGAGCGAGCAGTACTTC. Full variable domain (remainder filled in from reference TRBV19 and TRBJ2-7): DGGITQSPKYLFRKEGQNVTLSCEQNLNHDAMYWYRQDPGQGLRLIYYSQIVNDFQKGDIAEGYSVSREKKESFPLTVTSAQKNPTAFYLCASSIAGLWSEQYFGPGTRLTVT.

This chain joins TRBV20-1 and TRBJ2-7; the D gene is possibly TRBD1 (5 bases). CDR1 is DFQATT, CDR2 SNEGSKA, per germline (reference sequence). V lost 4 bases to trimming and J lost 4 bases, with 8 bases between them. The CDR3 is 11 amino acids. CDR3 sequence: CSAIDSYEQYF. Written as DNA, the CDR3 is TGCAGTGCTATTGACAGTTACGAGCAGTACTTC.

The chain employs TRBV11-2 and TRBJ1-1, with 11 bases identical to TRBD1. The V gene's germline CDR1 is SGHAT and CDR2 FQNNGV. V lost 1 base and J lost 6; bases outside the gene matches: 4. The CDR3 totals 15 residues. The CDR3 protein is CASSLGDRGGPEAFF. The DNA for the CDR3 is TGTGCCAGCAGCTTAGGGGACAGGGGGGGGCCTGAAGCTTTCTTT.

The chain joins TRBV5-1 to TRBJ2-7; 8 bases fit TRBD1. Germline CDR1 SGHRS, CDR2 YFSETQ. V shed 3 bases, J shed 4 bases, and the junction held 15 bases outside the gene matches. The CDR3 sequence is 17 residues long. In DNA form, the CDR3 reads TGCGCCAGCAGCTGGGGACCGATGACAGGGGTTTTATACGAGCAGTACTTC. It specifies CASSWGPMTGVLYEQYF.

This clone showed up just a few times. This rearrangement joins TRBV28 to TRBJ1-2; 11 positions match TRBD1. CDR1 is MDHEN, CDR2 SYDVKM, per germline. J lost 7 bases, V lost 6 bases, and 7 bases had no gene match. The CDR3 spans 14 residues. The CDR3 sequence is CASRHGQGARGYTF. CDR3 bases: TGTGCCAGCAGACATGGACAGGGGGCGCGTGGCTACACCTTC.

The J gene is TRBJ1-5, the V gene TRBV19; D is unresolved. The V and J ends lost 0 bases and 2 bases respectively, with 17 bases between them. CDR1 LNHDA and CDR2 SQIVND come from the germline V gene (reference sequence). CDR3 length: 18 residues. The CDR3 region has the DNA TGTGCCAGTAGTATAGATAGTGGGGAGAGGAGGGGCAATCAGCCCCAGCATTTT. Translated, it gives CASSIDSGERRGNQPQHF.

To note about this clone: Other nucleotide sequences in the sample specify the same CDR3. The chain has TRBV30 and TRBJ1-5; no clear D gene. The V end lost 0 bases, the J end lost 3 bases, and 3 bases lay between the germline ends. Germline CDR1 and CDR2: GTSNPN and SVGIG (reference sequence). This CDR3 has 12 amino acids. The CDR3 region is CAWSVLNQPQHF. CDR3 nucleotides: TGTGCCTGGAGTGTACTCAATCAGCCCCAGCATTTT.

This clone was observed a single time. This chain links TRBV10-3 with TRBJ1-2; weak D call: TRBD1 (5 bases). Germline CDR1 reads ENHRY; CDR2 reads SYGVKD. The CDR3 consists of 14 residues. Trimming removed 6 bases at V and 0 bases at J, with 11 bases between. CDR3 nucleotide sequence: TGTGCCATCAGCGACAGCGACGCTAACTATGGCTACACCTTC. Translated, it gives CAISDSDANYGYTF.